This TCR beta chain appears in the sequencing data of a study of blood T cell repertoires in COVID-19. In assigning cohorts, the study relied on participant-reported clinical history. All recovered Cohort 3 donors got two negative PCRs, got clearance, or saw symptom resolution. This clone turned up a few times. The assay was immunoSEQ multiplex PCR, and TCRdb's table has in-frame clones only and misses some. Of 350,000 to 450,000 clones listed, roughly nine tenths are singletons. Sequenced material: PBMCs or T cells enriched from blood (not recorded which). The sequence was obtained from a man aged 30-40 years who had recovered from COVID-19.

The CDR3 sequence: CASTRGTSGSGAYEQYF. CDR3 coding DNA: TGTGCCAGCACCCGGGGGACTAGCGGGAGTGGGGCCTACGAGCAGTACTTC. The chain recombines TRBV2 with TRBJ2-7, with TRBD2 matching over 14 bases. Germline V gene sequence: CDR1 SNHLY, CDR2 FYNNEI. V lost 7 bases, J lost 2 bases, and 10 bases stayed unmatched. This CDR3 is 17 amino acids long.